This T cell receptor beta chain was found in a study of blood T cell repertoires in COVID-19. Clones were sequenced by immunoSEQ multiplex PCR, and TCRdb holds only the in-frame ones, with some missing. The sample holds under 200,000 clones, about 87% seen once. CDR1 and CDR2 from the germline V gene are MNHEY and SMNVEV (reference sequence). This CDR3 is built from 15 residues. The V end was cut by 3 bases, the J end by 7 bases, with 15 bases between. The chain employs TRBV27 and TRBJ1-4; unclear D gene. The sequence derives from a woman aged 70 to 79 with COVID-19, enrolled during active disease. Sequenced: peripheral blood. As DNA, the CDR3 is TGTGCCAGCAGTTTTCTGCCCGGGGTGGGTGAAAAACTGTTTTTT. Translating gives CASSFLPGVGEKLFF. Supplemented by reference TRBV27 and TRBJ1-4, the full variable domain reads EAQVTQNPRYLITVTGKKLTVTCSQNMNHEYMSWYRQDPGLGLRQIYYSMNVEVTDKGDVPEGYKVSRKEKRNFPLILESPSPNQTSLYFCASSFLPGVGEKLFFGSGTQLSVL.